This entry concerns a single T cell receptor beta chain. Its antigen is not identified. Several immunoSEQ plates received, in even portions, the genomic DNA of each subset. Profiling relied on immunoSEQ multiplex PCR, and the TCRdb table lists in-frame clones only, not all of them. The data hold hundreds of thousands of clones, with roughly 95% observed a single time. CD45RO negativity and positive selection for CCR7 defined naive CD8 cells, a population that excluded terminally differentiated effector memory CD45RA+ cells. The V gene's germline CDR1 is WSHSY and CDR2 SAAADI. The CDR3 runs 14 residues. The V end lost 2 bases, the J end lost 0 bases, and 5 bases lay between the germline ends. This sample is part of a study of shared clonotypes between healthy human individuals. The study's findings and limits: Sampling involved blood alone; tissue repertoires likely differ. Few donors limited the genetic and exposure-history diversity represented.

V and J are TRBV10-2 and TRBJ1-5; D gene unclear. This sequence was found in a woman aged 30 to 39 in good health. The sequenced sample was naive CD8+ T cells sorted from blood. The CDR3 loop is CASSEGFSNQPQHF. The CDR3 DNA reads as TGCGCCAGCAGTGAGGGGTTTAGCAATCAGCCCCAGCATTTT.